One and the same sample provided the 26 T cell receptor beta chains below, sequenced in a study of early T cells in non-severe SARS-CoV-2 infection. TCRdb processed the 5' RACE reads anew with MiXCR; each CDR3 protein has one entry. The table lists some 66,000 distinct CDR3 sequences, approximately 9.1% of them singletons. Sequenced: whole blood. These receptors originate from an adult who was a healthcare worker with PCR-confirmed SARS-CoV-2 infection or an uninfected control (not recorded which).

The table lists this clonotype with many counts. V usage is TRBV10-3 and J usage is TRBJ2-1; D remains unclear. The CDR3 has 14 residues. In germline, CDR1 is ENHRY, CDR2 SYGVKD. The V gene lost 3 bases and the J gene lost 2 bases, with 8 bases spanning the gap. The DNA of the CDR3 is TGTGCCATCAGTGAAGGTAGAACCTACAATGAGCAGTTCTTC. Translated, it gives CAISEGRTYNEQFF.

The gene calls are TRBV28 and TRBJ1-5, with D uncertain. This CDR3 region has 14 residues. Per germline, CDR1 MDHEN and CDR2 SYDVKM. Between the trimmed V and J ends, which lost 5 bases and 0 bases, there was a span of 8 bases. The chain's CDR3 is CASSPPGSNQPQHF. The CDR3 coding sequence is TGTGCCAGCAGTCCTCCGGGTAGCAATCAGCCCCAGCATTTT.

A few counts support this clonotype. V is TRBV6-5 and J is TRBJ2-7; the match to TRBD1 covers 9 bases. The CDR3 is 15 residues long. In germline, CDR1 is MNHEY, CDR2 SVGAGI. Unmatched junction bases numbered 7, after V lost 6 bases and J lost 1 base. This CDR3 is CASRRETGGSYEQYF. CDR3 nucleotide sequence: TGTGCCAGCAGGCGCGAGACAGGGGGGTCCTACGAGCAGTACTTC.

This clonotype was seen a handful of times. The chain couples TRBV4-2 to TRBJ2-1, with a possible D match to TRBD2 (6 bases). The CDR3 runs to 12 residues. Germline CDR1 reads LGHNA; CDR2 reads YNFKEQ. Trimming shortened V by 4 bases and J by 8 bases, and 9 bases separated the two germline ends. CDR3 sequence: CASSLREDEQFF. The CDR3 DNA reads TGTGCCAGCAGCCTGAGGGAGGATGAGCAGTTCTTC.

DNA for the CDR3: TGCAGCGTAGTTACTAGCCCAGGTGGCGGCGAGCAGTACTTC. Protein sequence: CSVVTSPGGGEQYF. The chain combines TRBV29-1 with TRBJ2-7, with TRBD2 as a possible D gene (6 bases). This CDR3 comprises 14 residues. Germline V gene lookup returns CDR1 SQVTM and CDR2 ANQGSEA. With 6 bases removed from V and 6 bases from J, the gap between germline ends came to 21 bases.

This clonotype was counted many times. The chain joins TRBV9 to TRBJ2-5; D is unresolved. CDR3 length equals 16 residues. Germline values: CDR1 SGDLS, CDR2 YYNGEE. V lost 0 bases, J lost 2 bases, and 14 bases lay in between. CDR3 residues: CASSVGELEGQETQYF. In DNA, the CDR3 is TGTGCCAGCAGCGTAGGAGAACTGGAAGGTCAAGAGACCCAGTACTTC.

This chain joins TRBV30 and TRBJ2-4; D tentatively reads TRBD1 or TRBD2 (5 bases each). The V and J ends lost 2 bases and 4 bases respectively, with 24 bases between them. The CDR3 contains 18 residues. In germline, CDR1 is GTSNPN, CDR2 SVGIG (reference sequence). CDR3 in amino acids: CAWSPMTNPGPTKNIQYF. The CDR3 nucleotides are TGTGCCTGGAGTCCGATGACAAACCCGGGACCGACTAAAAACATTCAGTACTTC.

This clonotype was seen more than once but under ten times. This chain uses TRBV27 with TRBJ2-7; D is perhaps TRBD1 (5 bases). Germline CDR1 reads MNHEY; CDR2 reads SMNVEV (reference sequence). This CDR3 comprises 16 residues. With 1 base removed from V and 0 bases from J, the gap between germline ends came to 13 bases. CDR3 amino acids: CASSLFADTASYEQYF. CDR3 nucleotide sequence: TGTGCCAGCAGTTTATTTGCGGACACCGCCTCCTACGAGCAGTACTTC.

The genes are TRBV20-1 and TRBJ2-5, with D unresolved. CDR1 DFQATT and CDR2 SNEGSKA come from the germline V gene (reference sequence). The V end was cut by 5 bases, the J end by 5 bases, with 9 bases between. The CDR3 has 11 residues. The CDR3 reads CSAEQRETQYF. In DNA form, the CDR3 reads TGCAGTGCTGAGCAGAGGGAGACCCAGTACTTC.

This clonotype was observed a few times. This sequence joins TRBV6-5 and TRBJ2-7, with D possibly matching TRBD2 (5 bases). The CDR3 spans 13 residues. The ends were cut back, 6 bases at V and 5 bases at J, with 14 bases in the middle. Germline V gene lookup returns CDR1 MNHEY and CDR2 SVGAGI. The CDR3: CASSRGNFHEQYF. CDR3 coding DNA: TGTGCCAGCAGCCGAGGGAATTTCCACGAGCAGTACTTC.

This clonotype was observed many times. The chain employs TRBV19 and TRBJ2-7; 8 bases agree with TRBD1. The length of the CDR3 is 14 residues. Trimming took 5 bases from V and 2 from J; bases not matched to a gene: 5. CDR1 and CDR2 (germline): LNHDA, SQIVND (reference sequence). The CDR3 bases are TGTGCCAGTAGTGCCCGGGACAGGCCCTACGAGCAGTACTTC. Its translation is CASSARDRPYEQYF.

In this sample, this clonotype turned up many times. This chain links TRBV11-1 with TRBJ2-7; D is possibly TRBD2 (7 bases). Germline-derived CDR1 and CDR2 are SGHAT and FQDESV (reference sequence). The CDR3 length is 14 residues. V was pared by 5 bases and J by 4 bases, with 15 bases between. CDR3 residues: CASSPEGGDYEQYF. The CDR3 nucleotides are TGTGCCAGCAGCCCAGAAGGGGGGGATTACGAGCAGTACTTC. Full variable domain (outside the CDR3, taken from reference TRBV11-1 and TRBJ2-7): EAEVAQSPRYKITEKSQAVAFWCDPISGHATLYWYRQILGQGPELLVQFQDESVVDDSQLPKDRFSAERLKGVDSTLKIQPAELGDSAMYLCASSPEGGDYEQYFGPGTRLTVT.

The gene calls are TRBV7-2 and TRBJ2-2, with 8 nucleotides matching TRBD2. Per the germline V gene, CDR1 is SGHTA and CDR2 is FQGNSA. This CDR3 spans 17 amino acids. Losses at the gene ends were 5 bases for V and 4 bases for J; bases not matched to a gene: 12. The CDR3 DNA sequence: TGTGCCAGCAGCCCCTACGCGGGAGGCCGTAGCACCGGGGAGCTGTTTTTT. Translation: CASSPYAGGRSTGELFF.

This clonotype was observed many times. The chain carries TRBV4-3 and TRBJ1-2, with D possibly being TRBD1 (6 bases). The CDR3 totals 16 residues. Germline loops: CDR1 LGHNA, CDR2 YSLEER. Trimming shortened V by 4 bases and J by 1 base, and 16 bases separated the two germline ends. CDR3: CASSPVPGAGNYGYTF. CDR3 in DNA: TGCGCCAGCAGCCCCGTCCCAGGGGCTGGTAACTATGGCTACACCTTC.

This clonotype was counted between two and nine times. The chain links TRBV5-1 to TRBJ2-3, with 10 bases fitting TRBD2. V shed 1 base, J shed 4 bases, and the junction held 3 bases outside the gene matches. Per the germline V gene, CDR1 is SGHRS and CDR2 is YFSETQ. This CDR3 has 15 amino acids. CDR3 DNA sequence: TGCGCCAGCAGCTTGCTAGCGGGAGAATCAGATACGCAGTATTTT. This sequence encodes CASSLLAGESDTQYF. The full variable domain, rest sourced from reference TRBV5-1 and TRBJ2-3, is KAGVTQTPRYLIKTRGQQVTLSCSPISGHRSVSWYQQTPGQGLQFLFEYFSETQRNKGNFPGRFSGRQFSNSRSEMNVSTLELGDSALYLCASSLLAGESDTQYFGPGTRLTVL.

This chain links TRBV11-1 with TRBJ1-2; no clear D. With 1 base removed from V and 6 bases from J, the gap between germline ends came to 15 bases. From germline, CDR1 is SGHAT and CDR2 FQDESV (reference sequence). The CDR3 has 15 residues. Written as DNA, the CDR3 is TGTGCCAGCAGCTTAGGCACTCCAGAGGAGGATGGCTACACCTTC. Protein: CASSLGTPEEDGYTF.

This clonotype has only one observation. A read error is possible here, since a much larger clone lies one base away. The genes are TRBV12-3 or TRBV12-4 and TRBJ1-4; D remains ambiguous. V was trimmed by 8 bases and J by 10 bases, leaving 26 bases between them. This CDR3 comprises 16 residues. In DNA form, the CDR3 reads TGTGCCAGCCAAAAAAATCGAGAGGCGCACCCCTCAAAACTGTTTTTT. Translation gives CASQKNREAHPSKLFF.

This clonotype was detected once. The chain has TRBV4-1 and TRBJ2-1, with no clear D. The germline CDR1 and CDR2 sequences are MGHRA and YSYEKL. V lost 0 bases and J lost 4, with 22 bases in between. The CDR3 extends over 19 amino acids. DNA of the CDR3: TGCGCCAGCAGCCAAGATCGGGCCGGGTCATCTGGAGTATACAATGAGCAGTTCTTC. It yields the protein CASSQDRAGSSGVYNEQFF.

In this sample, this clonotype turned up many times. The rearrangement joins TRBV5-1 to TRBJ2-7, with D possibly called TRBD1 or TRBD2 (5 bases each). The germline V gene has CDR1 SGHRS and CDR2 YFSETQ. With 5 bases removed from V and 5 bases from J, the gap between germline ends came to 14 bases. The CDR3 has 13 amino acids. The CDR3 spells CASRKELGDEQYF. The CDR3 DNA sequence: TGCGCCAGCAGAAAGGAACTGGGGGACGAGCAGTACTTC.

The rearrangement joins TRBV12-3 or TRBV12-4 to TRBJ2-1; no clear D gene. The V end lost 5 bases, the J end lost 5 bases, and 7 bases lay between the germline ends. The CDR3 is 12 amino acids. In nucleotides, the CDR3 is TGTGCCAGCAGTACAAGGGACAATGAGCAGTTCTTC. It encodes CASSTRDNEQFF.

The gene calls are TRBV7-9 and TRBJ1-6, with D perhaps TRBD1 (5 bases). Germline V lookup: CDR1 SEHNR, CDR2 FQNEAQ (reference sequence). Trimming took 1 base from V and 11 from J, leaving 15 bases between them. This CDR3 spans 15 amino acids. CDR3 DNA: TGTGCCAGCAGCTTAGGTCGAGGGGTCGGTACACCCCTCCACTTT. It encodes CASSLGRGVGTPLHF.

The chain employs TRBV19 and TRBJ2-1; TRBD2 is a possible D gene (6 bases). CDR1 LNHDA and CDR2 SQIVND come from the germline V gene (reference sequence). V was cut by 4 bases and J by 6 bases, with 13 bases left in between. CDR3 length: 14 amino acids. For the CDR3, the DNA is TGTGCCAGTAGTACCTACGGGGACTTCAATGAGCAGTTCTTC. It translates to CASSTYGDFNEQFF.

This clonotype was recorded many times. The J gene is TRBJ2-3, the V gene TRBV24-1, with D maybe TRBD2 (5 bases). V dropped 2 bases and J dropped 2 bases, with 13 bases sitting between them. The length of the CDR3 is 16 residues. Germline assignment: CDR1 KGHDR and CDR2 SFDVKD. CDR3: CATSDSRRGTTDTQYF. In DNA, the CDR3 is TGTGCCACCAGTGATTCCCGCCGGGGAACCACAGATACGCAGTATTTT.

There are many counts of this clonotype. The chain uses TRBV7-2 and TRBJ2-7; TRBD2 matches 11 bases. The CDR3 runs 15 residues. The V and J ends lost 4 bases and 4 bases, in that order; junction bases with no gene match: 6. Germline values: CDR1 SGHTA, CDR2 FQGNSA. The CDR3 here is CASSSTSGSYYEQYF. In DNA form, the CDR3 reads TGTGCCAGCAGCTCCACTAGCGGGAGTTATTACGAGCAGTACTTC.

CDR3 residues: CASNLAGTDTQYF. CDR3 sequence (DNA): TGTGCCAGCAATCTAGCGGGGACAGATACGCAGTATTTT. V is TRBV28 and J is TRBJ2-3; TRBD2 matches at 9 bases. The V segment lost 7 bases and the J segment 3 bases; nucleotides outside the gene matches: 2. The germline V gene encodes CDR1 MDHEN and CDR2 SYDVKM. The CDR3 consists of 13 residues. Full variable domain (missing parts from reference TRBV28 and TRBJ2-3): DVKVTQSSRYLVKRTGEKVFLECVQDMDHENMFWYRQDPGLGLRLIYFSYDVKMKEKGDIPEGYSVSREKKERFSLILESASTNQTSMYLCASNLAGTDTQYFGPGTRLTVL.

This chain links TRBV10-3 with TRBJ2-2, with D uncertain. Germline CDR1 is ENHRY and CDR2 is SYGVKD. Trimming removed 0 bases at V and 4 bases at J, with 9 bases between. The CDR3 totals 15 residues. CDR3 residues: CAISESARPTGELFF. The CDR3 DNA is TGTGCCATCAGTGAGTCCGCGCGCCCCACCGGGGAGCTGTTTTTT.